This TCR beta chain was obtained from a study of shared clonotypes between healthy human individuals. The test was conducted at deep level. Original processing methods: ImmunoSEQ only sent back junction sequences with no quality scores, so filtering was done differently. The table came from immunoSEQ multiplex PCR; TCRdb's copy has only in-frame clones and leaves some out. That table supplies the V and J calls and clone size; D and trimming were determined from the DNA. The data contain roughly 1,500,000 clones, about 98% of them singletons. CDR1 MDHEN and CDR2 SYDVKM come from the germline V gene. CDR3 size: 18 residues. V lost 4 bases to trimming and J lost 0 bases; unmatched junction nucleotides: 10.

The sample consisted of naive CD4+ T cells sorted from blood. Subset specified: CD45RA+ positively selected. The chain uses TRBV28 and TRBJ2-1, with TRBD2 matching 9 bases. This TCR was recovered from a man aged 25-45 years in good health. CDR3 region: CASSSTGASGDSYNEQFF. CDR3 DNA: TGTGCCAGCAGTTCTACCGGGGCTAGCGGGGACTCCTACAATGAGCAGTTCTTC.